This T cell receptor beta chain was sequenced during a study of cytomegalovirus exposure and HLA in healthy donors. Study-wide results and caveats: One variant, a missense change in DCLRE1C, was linked in a later analysis to TCR beta V- and J-gene trimming.

This clone was counted only a few times. Its specificity is unknown. The length of the CDR3 is 15 residues. V dropped 3 bases and J dropped 6 bases, with 15 bases sitting between them. The germline gives CDR1 SEHNR, CDR2 FQNEAQ (reference sequence). The PCR made use of 60 Vbeta and 13 Jbeta primers. TCRdb's table, derived via immunoSEQ multiplex PCR, lists solely in-frame clones and lacks some. This table holds approximately 82,000 clones, about 9.5% found once. Input material: PBMCs. The sequence came from a man in his 60s in good health and CMV-seropositive. J is TRBJ2-1 and V is TRBV7-9; perhaps TRBD2 as D (6 bases). The CDR3 protein is CASSLAQGDFNEQFF. The CDR3 DNA sequence: TGTGCCAGCAGCTTGGCTCAAGGGGACTTCAATGAGCAGTTCTTC.